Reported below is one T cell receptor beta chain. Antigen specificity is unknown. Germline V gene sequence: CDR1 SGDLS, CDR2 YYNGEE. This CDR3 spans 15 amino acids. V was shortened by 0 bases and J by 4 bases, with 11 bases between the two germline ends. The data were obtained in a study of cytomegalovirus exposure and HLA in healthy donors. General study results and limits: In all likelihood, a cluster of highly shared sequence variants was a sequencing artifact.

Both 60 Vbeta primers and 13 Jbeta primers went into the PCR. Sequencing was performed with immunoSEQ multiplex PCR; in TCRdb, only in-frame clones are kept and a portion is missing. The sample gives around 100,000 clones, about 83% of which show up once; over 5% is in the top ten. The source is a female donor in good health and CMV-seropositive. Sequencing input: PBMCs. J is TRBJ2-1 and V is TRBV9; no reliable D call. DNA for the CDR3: TGTGCCAGCAGCGTAGGTTGGCAGTCGTACAATGAGCAGTTCTTC. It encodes CASSVGWQSYNEQFF.